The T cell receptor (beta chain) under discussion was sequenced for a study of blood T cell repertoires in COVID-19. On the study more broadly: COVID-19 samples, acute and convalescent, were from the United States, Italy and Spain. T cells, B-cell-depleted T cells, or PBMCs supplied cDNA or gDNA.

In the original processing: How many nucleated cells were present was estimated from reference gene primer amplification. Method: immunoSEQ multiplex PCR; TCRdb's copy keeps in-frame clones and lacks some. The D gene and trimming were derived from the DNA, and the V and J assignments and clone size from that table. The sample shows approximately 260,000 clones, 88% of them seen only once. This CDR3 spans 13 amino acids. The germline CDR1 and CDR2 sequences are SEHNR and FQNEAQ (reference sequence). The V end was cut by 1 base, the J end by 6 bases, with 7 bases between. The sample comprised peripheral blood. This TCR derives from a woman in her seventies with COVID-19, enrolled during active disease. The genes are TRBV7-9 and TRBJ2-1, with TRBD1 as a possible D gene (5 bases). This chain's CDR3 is CASSLDGANEQFF. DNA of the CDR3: TGTGCCAGCAGCTTAGATGGGGCCAATGAGCAGTTCTTC.